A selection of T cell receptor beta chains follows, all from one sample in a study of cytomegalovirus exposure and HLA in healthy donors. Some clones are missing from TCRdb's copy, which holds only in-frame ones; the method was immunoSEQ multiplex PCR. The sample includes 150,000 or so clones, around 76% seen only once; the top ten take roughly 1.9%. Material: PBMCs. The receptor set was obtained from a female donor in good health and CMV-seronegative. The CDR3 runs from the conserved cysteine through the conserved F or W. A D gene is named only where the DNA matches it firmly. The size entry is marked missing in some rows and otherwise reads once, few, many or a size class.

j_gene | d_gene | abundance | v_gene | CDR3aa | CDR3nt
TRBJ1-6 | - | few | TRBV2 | CASSEGGLGHSPLHF | TGTGCCAGCAGTGAGGGGGGTTTGGGCCATTCACCCCTCCACTTT
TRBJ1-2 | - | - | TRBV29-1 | CSVEEQVYYGYTF | TGCAGCGTTGAAGAACAGGTTTACTATGGCTACACCTTC
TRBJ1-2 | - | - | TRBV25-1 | CASSIKGGPPPLYTF | TGTGCCAGCAGCATAAAGGGCGGGCCTCCACCCCTCTACACCTTC
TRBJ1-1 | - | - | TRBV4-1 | CASSQDANTLRDTEAFF | TGCGCCAGCAGCCAAGACGCCAACACGCTCAGGGACACTGAAGCTTTCTTT
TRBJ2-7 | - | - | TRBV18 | CASSGTETYEQYF | TGTGCCAGCTCAGGGACTGAGACCTACGAGCAGTACTTC
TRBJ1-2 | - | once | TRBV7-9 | CASSFEDYGYTF | TGTGCCAGCAGCTTCGAGGACTATGGCTACACCTTC
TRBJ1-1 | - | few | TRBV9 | CASSVGGDTEAFF | TGTGCCAGCAGCGTAGGGGGAGACACTGAAGCTTTCTTT
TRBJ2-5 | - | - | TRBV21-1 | CASNSSNRRGPAGQETQYF | TGTGCCAGCAACTCATCCAACCGTCGGGGGCCGGCGGGACAGGAGACCCAGTACTTC
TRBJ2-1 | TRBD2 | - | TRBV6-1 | CASSGRAGGRNEQFF | TGTGCCAGCAGTGGTCGAGCGGGAGGACGGAATGAGCAGTTCTTC
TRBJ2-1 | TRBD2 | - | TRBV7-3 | CASSLNPTSGGNEQFF | TGTGCCAGCAGCTTAAACCCCACTAGCGGAGGCAATGAGCAGTTCTTC
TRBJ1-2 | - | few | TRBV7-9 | CASSGTGPANYGYTF | TGTGCCAGCAGCGGAACAGGGCCTGCTAACTATGGCTACACCTTC
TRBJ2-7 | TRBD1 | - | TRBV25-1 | CASSDIPGQGYEQYF | TGTGCCAGCAGTGATATCCCGGGACAGGGCTACGAGCAGTACTTC
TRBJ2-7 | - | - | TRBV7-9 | CASSLVGPDYEQYF | TGTGCCAGCAGCTTAGTGGGGCCTGACTACGAGCAGTACTTC
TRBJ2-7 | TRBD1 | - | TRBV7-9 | CASSFLRLQGPSYEQYF | TGTGCCAGCAGCTTCCTCCGATTACAGGGGCCCTCCTACGAGCAGTACTTC
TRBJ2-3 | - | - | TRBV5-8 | CASSFPGHSDTQYF | TGTGCCAGCAGCTTCCCGGGACACTCAGATACGCAGTATTTT
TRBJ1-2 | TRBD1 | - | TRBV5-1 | CASSFTGDYGYTF | TGCGCCAGCAGCTTTACAGGGGACTATGGCTACACCTTC
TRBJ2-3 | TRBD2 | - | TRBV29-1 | CSVIGAGGPTDTQYF | TGCAGCGTCATCGGAGCGGGGGGGCCGACAGATACGCAGTATTTT
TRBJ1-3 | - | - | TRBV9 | CASSVVWGGAGNTIYF | TGTGCCAGCAGCGTAGTCTGGGGGGGTGCTGGAAACACCATATATTTT
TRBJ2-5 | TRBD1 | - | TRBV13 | CASSLRQGREQYF | TGTGCCAGCAGCTTACGACAGGGTAGGGAGCAGTACTTC
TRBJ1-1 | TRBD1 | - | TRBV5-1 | CASSTQGGSTEAFF | TGCGCCAGCAGCACACAGGGGGGTAGTACTGAAGCTTTCTTT
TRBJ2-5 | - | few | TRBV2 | CASSEREAGAQYF | TGTGCCAGCAGTGAAAGGGAGGCCGGGGCCCAGTACTTC
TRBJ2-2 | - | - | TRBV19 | CASSRGRGFNTGELFF | TGTGCCAGTAGTAGGGGCAGGGGCTTCAACACCGGGGAGCTGTTTTTT
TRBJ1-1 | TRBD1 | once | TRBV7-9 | CASSPTPGQGAESTEAFF | TGTGCCAGCAGCCCGACTCCGGGACAGGGGGCTGAGAGCACTGAAGCTTTCTTT
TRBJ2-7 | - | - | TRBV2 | CASTMDISYEQYF | TGTGCCAGCACCATGGACATTTCCTACGAGCAGTACTTC
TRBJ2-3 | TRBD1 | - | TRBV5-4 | CASSPGTGPSTDTQYF | TGTGCCAGCAGCCCAGGGACAGGCCCTAGCACAGATACGCAGTATTTT
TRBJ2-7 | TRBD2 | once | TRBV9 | CASSGSGREYEQYF | TGTGCCAGCAGCGGGAGCGGGAGGGAGTACGAGCAGTACTTC
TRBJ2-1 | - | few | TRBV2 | CARGDRGGYEQFF | TGTGCCAGGGGTGATAGGGGGGGATATGAGCAGTTCTTC
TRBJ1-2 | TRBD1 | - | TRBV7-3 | CASSLDREHGYTF | TGTGCCAGCAGCTTAGACAGGGAACACGGCTACACCTTC
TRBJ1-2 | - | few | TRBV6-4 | CASSDSRPDQGGYTF | TGTGCCAGCAGTGACTCGAGGCCAGACCAGGGGGGCTACACCTTC
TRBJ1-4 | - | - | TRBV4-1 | CASSQEFGVREKLFF | TGCGCCAGCAGCCAAGAGTTCGGGGTTCGTGAAAAACTGTTTTTT
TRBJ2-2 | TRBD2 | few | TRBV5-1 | CASSPLAETTTGELFF | TGCGCCAGCAGCCCACTAGCGGAGACTACCACCGGGGAGCTGTTTTTT
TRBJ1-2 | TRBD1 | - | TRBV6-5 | CASSYSETGYGYTF | TGTGCCAGCAGTTACTCGGAGACAGGGTATGGCTACACCTTC
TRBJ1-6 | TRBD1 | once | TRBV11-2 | CASSLGQGYNSPLHF | TGTGCCAGCAGCTTAGGACAGGGGTATAATTCACCCCTCCACTTT
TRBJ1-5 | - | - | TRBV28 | CASSLGARGNQPQHF | TGTGCCAGCAGTTTAGGGGCGAGGGGGAATCAGCCCCAGCATTTT
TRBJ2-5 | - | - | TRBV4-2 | CASSPRVGQTQETQYF | TGTGCCAGCAGCCCCAGGGTGGGGCAGACCCAAGAGACCCAGTACTTC
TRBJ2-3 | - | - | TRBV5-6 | CASSTPLGLGHTHTQYF | TGTGCCAGCAGCACGCCCCTAGGATTGGGGCACACACATACGCAGTATTTT
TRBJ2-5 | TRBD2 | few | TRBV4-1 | CASSPERTSRSQGETQYF | TGCGCCAGCAGCCCAGAACGGACTAGCCGTTCCCAGGGAGAGACCCAGTACTTC
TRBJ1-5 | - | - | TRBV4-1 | CASSQEDTDSNQPQHF | TGCGCCAGCAGCCAAGAAGACACCGATAGCAATCAGCCCCAGCATTTT
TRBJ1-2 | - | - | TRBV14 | CASSQDGGAFYGYTF | TGTGCCAGCAGCCAAGATGGAGGGGCCTTCTATGGCTACACCTTC
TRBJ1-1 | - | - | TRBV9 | CASSVVGGGTEAFF | TGTGCCAGCAGCGTAGTGGGGGGAGGAACTGAAGCTTTCTTT
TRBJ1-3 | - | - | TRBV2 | CASSDQGWSGNTIYF | TGTGCCAGCAGTGACCAGGGGTGGTCTGGAAACACCATATATTTT
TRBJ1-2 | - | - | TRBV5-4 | CASSSQVRLGYTF | TGTGCCAGCAGCTCCCAGGTCCGGCTTGGCTACACCTTC
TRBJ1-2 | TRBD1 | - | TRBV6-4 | CASSDSHRGYGYTF | TGTGCCAGCAGTGACAGCCACAGGGGCTATGGCTACACCTTC